This TCR beta chain was observed in a study of T cells in Graves' hyperthyroidism and ophthalmopathy. Points from the study as a whole: Model output signaled ophthalmopathy a median 6.5 months ahead of onset.

This CDR3 comprises 14 residues. Germline V gene data show CDR1 as LNHDA and CDR2 as SQIVND (reference sequence). The V end was cut by 1 base, the J end by 5 bases, with 8 bases between. Uncontrolled infection, other autoimmune disease, pregnancy and lactation each barred patients from inclusion. Roughly 9.1 ml of fresh peripheral blood supplied the PBMCs. Comments on this clonotype: Antigen unknown.

Amplification of TCR beta CDR3 regions used RNA as the template. During a first-round RT-PCR of the TCR CDR3, the HTBI primer set was used. In TCRdb, the multiplex PCR reads were re-called with MiXCR into one record per CDR3 protein. The repertoire holds over 300,000 distinct CDR3 sequences, with approximately 13% as singletons. The rearrangement links TRBV19 to TRBJ1-4, with D uncertain. The clonotype originates from a woman aged 60-75 years with Graves' hyperthyroidism. Material for sequencing was blood. Here the CDR3 reads CASSIGSRNEKLFF. CDR3 coding DNA: TGTGCCAGTAGTATAGGGTCTAGGAATGAAAAACTGTTTTTT.